This is a list of T cell receptor beta chains from one sample in a study of OX40 agonist ivuxolimab in advanced cancers. Sequencing used immunoSEQ multiplex PCR; TCRdb keeps in-frame clones, though not all of them. Among about 26,000 clones, roughly 86% were seen once, and the ten largest hold approximately 23%. Sequences were derived from CD4+ or CD8+ T cells sorted from blood, sampled in a trial of the OX40 agonist ivuxolimab. The receptors stem from an adult with an advanced solid tumor such as melanoma, head and neck, liver or kidney cancer. Each CDR3 is given with its conserved first and last residue. D genes are given only for firm matches. Clone size, where shown, is once, few, many, or a class for clones that have expanded.

j_call v_call clone_size d_call cdr3_aa cdr3_nt
TRBJ2-5 TRBV19 NA NA CASSIDWETQYF TGTGCCAGTAGTATAGATTGGGAGACCCAGTACTTC
TRBJ2-3 TRBV5-1 NA NA CASSPFGGEADTQYF TGCGCCAGCAGCCCTTTCGGGGGAGAGGCAGATACGCAGTATTTT
TRBJ1-4 TRBV5-4 once TRBD1 CASRDRGNEKLFF TGTGCCAGCAGAGACAGGGGGAACGAAAAACTGTTTTTT
TRBJ2-2 TRBV6-9 NA NA CASSTTGLNTGELFF TGTGCCAGCAGTACGACAGGATTGAACACCGGGGAGCTGTTTTTT
TRBJ2-3 TRBV7-9 NA TRBD1 CASSARWTGYTDTQYF TGTGCCAGCAGCGCCAGATGGACAGGGTACACAGATACGCAGTATTTT
TRBJ2-1 TRBV7-9 NA TRBD1 CGTEVGNEQFF TGCGGGACAGAGGTTGGCAATGAGCAGTTCTTC
TRBJ2-3 TRBV11-1 once NA CASSLAASSTDTQYF TGTGCCAGCAGCTTAGCCGCGTCTAGCACAGATACGCAGTATTTT
TRBJ1-2 TRBV25-1 NA TRBD1 CATRTRDSYGYTF TGTGCCACCAGAACGCGGGACAGCTATGGCTACACCTTC
TRBJ2-3 TRBV6-4 NA TRBD2 CASSSHSGRGTDTQYF TGTGCCAGCAGTTCCCATAGCGGGAGGGGAACAGATACGCAGTATTTT
TRBJ1-1 TRBV4-3 NA NA CASSQDRWENTEAFF TGCGCCAGCAGCCAAGATCGGTGGGAGAACACTGAAGCTTTCTTT
TRBJ1-1 TRBV29-1 NA TRBD1 CSVVGTGGVNTEAFF TGCAGCGTTGTCGGGACAGGGGGCGTCAACACTGAAGCTTTCTTT
TRBJ2-1 TRBV5-1 NA TRBD1 CASSVTGTANYNEQFF TGCGCCAGCAGCGTTACCGGGACAGCTAATTACAATGAGCAGTTCTTC
TRBJ1-2 TRBV5-1 NA NA CTSSFGINYGYTF TGCACCAGCAGCTTTGGGATTAACTATGGCTACACCTTC
TRBJ2-7 TRBV4-1 NA NA CASSQGLVSEQYF TGCGCCAGCAGCCAAGGACTAGTTAGCGAGCAGTACTTC